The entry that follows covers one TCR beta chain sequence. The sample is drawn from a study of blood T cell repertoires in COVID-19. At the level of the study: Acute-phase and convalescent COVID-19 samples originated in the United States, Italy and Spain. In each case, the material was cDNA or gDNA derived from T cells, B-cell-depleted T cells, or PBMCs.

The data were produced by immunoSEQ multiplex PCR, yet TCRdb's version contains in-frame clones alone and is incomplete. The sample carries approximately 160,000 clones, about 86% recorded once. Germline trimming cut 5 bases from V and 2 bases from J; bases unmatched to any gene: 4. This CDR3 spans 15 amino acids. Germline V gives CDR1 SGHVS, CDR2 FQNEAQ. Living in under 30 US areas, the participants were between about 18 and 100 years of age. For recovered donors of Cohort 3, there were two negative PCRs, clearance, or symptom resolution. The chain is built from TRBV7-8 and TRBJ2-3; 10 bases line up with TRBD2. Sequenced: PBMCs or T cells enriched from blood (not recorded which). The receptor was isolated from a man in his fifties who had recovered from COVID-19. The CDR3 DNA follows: TGTGCCAGCAGCCTTCTAGCGGGGGACACAGATACGCAGTATTTT. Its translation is CASSLLAGDTDTQYF.